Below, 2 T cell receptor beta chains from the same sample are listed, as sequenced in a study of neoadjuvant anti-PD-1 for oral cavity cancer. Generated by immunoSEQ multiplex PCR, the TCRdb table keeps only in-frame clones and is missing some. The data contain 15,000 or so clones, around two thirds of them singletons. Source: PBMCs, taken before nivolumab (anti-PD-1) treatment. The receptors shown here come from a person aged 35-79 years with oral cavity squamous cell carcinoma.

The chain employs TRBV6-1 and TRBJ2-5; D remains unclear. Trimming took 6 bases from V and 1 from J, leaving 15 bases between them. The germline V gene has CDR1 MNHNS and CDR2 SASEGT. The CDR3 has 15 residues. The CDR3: CASRSQLPAQETQYF. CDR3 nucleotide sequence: TGTGCCAGCAGGAGCCAGCTCCCCGCCCAAGAGACCCAGTACTTC.

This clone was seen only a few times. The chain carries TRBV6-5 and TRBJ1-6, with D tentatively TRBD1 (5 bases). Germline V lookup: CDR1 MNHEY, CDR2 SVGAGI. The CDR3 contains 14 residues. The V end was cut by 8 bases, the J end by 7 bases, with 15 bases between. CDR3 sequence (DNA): TGTGCCAGCTCTTTGGGACTAAACAATTCACCCCTCCACTTT. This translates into CASSLGLNNSPLHF.